This T cell receptor beta chain was sequenced during a study of blood T cell repertoires in COVID-19. Germline CDR1 and CDR2: LNHDA and SQIVND (reference sequence). Trimming shortened V by 7 bases and J by 4 bases, and 22 bases separated the two germline ends. This CDR3 spans 17 amino acids. Generated by immunoSEQ multiplex PCR, the TCRdb table keeps only in-frame clones and is missing some. The table shows some 100,000 clones, with roughly 87% occurring only once. This clonotype was obtained from a woman aged 60-70 years with acute or convalescent COVID-19. The genes are TRBV19 and TRBJ2-2, with D perhaps TRBD2 (6 bases). The sample consisted of peripheral blood. The CDR3 spells CASNPPPGRGSTGELFF. The CDR3 DNA sequence: TGTGCCAGTAATCCACCCCCGGGACGGGGGAGCACCGGGGAGCTGTTTTTT.